One and the same sample provided the 9 T cell receptor beta chains below, sequenced in a study of shared clonotypes between healthy human individuals. Naive CD8 cells were CD45RO-negative, positively selected for CCR7, excluding terminally differentiated effector memory CD45RA+ cells. The assay was immunoSEQ multiplex PCR, and TCRdb's table has in-frame clones only and misses some. Here the sample spans some 2.1 million clones, roughly 93% being singletons. Sequenced material: naive CD8+ T cells from PBMCs. The receptors derive from a man between 18 and 29 years old in good health. Some clones in this sample may be carry-over from other donors' samples.

The chain recombines TRBV27 with TRBJ1-1; D remains ambiguous. Germline V gene data show CDR1 as MNHEY and CDR2 as SMNVEV (reference sequence). The CDR3 is 13 amino acids. The V and J ends lost 5 bases and 6 bases respectively, with 13 bases between them. The DNA of the CDR3 is TGTGCCAGCAGTATCATTCCATGGGCTGAAGCTTTCTTT. Translation gives CASSIIPWAEAFF.

This chain joins TRBV19 and TRBJ1-1, with D possibly TRBD1 on 5 matching bases. Deletions cut 2 bases from V and 2 bases from J, with 12 bases between. The CDR3 covers 15 residues. CDR1 LNHDA and CDR2 SQIVND come from the germline V gene (reference sequence). In DNA, the CDR3 is TGTGCCAGTAGTATATCGTGGGGGAGTAACACTGAAGCTTTCTTT. Its protein is CASSISWGSNTEAFF.

V is TRBV28 and J is TRBJ2-2; 8 positions agree with TRBD1. Germline lookup yields CDR1 MDHEN and CDR2 SYDVKM. The CDR3 has 14 residues. V was pared by 6 bases and J by 5 bases, with 5 bases of the junction left unmatched. The CDR3 DNA reads as TGTGCCAGCAGACAGGGGGAAGGGACCGGGGAGCTGTTTTTT. It translates to CASRQGEGTGELFF. The full variable domain, with the rest looked up from reference TRBV28 and TRBJ2-2, is DVKVTQSSRYLVKRTGEKVFLECVQDMDHENMFWYRQDPGLGLRLIYFSYDVKMKEKGDIPEGYSVSREKKERFSLILESASTNQTSMYLCASRQGEGTGELFFGEGSRLTVL.

The chain uses TRBV7-9 and TRBJ2-5, with D maybe TRBD2 (6 bases). This CDR3 is 11 amino acids long. Trimming removed 5 bases at V and 11 bases at J, with 12 bases between. CDR1 is SEHNR and CDR2 is FQNEAQ in the germline V gene (reference sequence). CDR3 residues: CASSPPLAQYF. The CDR3 DNA is TGTGCCAGCAGCCCGCCCCTAGCGCAGTACTTC. The full variable domain, in which reference TRBV7-9 and TRBJ2-5 provide the parts outside the CDR3, is DTGVSQNPRHKITKRGQNVTFRCDPISEHNRLYWYRQTLGQGPEFLTYFQNEAQLEKSRLLSDRFSAERPKGSFSTLEIQRTEQGDSAMYLCASSPPLAQYFGPGTRLLVL.

With regard to this clone: Other nucleotide sequences from this sample produce the same CDR3. The V call is TRBV27, the J call TRBJ2-7; possibly TRBD1 or TRBD2 for D (6 bases each). V dropped 3 bases and J dropped 4 bases, with 10 bases sitting between them. The germline CDR1 and CDR2 sequences are MNHEY and SMNVEV (reference sequence). CDR3 size: 13 residues. CDR3 in amino acids: CASSFGGGYEQYF. In DNA form, the CDR3 reads TGTGCCAGCAGTTTCGGAGGGGGGTACGAGCAGTACTTC.

The chain carries TRBV2 and TRBJ2-7; D is possibly TRBD1 (6 bases). CDR3 size: 12 residues. The V gene's germline CDR1 is SNHLY and CDR2 FYNNEI. With 6 bases removed from V and 3 bases from J, the gap between germline ends came to 9 bases. The CDR3 DNA is TGTGCCAGCAGGGAGGACAGCTACGAGCAGTACTTC. Translating it yields CASREDSYEQYF.

The chain recombines TRBV6-5 with TRBJ2-2; D remains unclear. The CDR3 runs 13 residues. Trimming left V 4 bases short and J 7 bases short, with 10 bases between. In germline, CDR1 is MNHEY, CDR2 SVGAGI. The CDR3 loop reads CASSSDGGGELFF. CDR3 DNA sequence: TGTGCCAGCAGTTCGGACGGTGGCGGGGAGCTGTTTTTT.

V is TRBV5-5 and J is TRBJ2-1; 8 nucleotides agree with TRBD2. The CDR3 runs to 16 residues. Germline V gene lookup returns CDR1 SGHKS and CDR2 YYEKEE (reference sequence). The ends lost 2 bases at V and 3 bases at J; junction bases unmatched: 7. For the CDR3, the DNA is TGTGCCAGCAGCTTATTTCGGGAGGGAGGCTACAATGAGCAGTTCTTC. It is translated as CASSLFREGGYNEQFF.

This rearrangement joins TRBV7-8 to TRBJ2-1; TRBD1 aligns across 9 bases. Losses at the gene ends were 4 bases for V and 9 bases for J; bases not matched to a gene: 10. There are 15 residues in the CDR3. CDR1 is SGHVS and CDR2 is FQNEAQ in the germline V gene. CDR3 residues: CASSSGQGRWVEQFF. The CDR3 region has the DNA TGTGCCAGCAGCTCCGGACAGGGGCGCTGGGTTGAGCAGTTCTTC.